The text below deals with one T cell receptor (beta chain). The antigen is unknown. Following RNA extraction, reverse transcription yielded cDNA that acted as the sequencing template. Clones were sequenced by immunoSEQ multiplex PCR, and TCRdb holds only the in-frame ones, with some missing. The sample holds 180,000 or so clones, 65% to 75% seen once. The CDR3 is 10 residues long. The V end lost 6 bases, the J end lost 3 bases, and 3 bases lay between the germline ends. Looked up from germline, CDR1 is MNHNY and CDR2 is SVGAGI (reference sequence). The entry originates in a study of CD8+ T cells in alopecia areata. Points from the study as a whole: More clonal than normal scalp was lesional scalp, particularly alopecia totalis/universalis. Scalp data also include sequences from resident alphabeta T cells of normal skin.

The sample in question was CD8+ T cells sorted from blood, obtained at week 0. This sequence originates from a human donor with alopecia areata. V usage is TRBV6-6 and J usage is TRBJ2-7; D remains ambiguous. CDR3 protein: CASRDYEQYF. The DNA for the CDR3 is TGTGCCAGCAGGGACTACGAGCAGTACTTC.